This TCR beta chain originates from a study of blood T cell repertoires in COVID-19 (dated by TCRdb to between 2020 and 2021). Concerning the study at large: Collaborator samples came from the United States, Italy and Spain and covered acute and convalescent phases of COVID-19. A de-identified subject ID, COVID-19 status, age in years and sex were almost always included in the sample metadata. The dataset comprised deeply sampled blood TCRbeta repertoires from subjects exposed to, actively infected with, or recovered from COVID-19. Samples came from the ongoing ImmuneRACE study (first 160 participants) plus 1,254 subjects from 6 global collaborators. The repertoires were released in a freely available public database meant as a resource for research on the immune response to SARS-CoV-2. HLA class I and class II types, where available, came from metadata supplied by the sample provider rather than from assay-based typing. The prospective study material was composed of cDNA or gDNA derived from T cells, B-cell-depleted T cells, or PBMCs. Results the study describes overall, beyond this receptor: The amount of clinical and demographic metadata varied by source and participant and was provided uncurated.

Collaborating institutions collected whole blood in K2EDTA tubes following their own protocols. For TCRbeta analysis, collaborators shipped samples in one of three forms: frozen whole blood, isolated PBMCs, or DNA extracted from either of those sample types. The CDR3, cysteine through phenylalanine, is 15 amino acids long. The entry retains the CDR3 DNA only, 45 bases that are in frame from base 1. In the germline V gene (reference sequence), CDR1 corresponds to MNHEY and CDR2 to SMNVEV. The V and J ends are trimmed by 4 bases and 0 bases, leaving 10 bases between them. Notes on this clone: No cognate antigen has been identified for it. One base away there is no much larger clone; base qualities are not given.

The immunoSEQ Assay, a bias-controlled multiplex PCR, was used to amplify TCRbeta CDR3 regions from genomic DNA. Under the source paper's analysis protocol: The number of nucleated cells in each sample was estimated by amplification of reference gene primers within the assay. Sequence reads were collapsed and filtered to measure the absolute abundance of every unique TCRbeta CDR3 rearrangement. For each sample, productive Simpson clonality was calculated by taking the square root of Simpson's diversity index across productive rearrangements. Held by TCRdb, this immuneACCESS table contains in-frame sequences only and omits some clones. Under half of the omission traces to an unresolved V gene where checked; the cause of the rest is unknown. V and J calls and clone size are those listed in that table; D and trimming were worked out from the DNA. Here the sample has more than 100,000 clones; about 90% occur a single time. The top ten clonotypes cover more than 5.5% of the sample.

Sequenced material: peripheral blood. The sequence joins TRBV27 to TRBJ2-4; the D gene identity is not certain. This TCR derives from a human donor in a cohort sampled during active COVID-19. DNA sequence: TGTGCCAGCAGTTCTGGCCGAATAGCCAAAAACATTCAGTACTTC. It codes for CASSSGRIAKNIQYF.